This passage covers 5 T cell receptor beta chains from one sample sequenced in a study of identical twins. TCRdb itself ran the 5' RACE reads through MiXCR, one entry per CDR3 protein. The sample holds about 240,000 distinct CDR3 sequences, roughly a tenth seen once. Material: memory T cells sorted from blood. Receptors originate from a man aged 50-59 years in good health.

This chain connects TRBV29-1 to TRBJ1-1, with TRBD1 matching 7 bases. Losses at the gene ends were 0 bases for V and 2 bases for J; bases not matched to a gene: 3. Germline V gives CDR1 SQVTM, CDR2 ANQGSEA. The CDR3 runs 14 residues. The CDR3: CSVEDNRGNTEAFF. CDR3 nucleotides: TGCAGCGTTGAAGATAACAGGGGAAACACTGAAGCTTTCTTT.

This clonotype was counted between two and nine times. V usage is TRBV5-6 and J usage is TRBJ1-4; D gene unclear. CDR1 SGHDT and CDR2 YYEEEE come from the germline V gene. V lost 3 bases to trimming and J lost 2 bases, with 11 bases between them. The CDR3 has 15 residues. DNA for the CDR3: TGTGCCAGCAGCTCCCATGGGGTTACTAATGAAAAACTGTTTTTT. Amino acids: CASSSHGVTNEKLFF.

This clonotype has ten or more counts. V is TRBV10-3 and J is TRBJ2-1, with D hard to call. Germline CDR1 ENHRY, CDR2 SYGVKD. With 2 bases removed from V and 8 bases from J, the gap between germline ends came to 10 bases. This CDR3 contains 13 residues. The CDR3 loop is CAISEASAHEQFF. CDR3 coding DNA: TGTGCCATCAGTGAGGCATCGGCCCATGAGCAGTTCTTC.

This clonotype showed up many times. The chain links TRBV9 to TRBJ1-6; perhaps TRBD1 as D (6 bases). The CDR3 is 14 residues long. The V end was cut by 1 base, the J end by 7 bases, with 9 bases between. Germline V gives CDR1 SGDLS, CDR2 YYNGEE. The CDR3: CASSVTGGNSPLHF. The CDR3 DNA follows: TGTGCCAGCAGCGTAACCGGGGGCAATTCACCCCTCCACTTT.

The chain recombines TRBV12-3 or TRBV12-4 with TRBJ1-5, with D hard to call. The CDR3 runs 14 residues. Trimming cost V 9 bases and J 1 base, with 13 bases left between them. CDR3 sequence: CASLVSGSNQPQHF. DNA of the CDR3: TGTGCCAGTCTGGTTTCGGGGAGCAATCAGCCCCAGCATTTT.